This T cell receptor beta chain was documented in a study of blood T cell repertoires in COVID-19 (TCRdb year 2020). General notes on the study: Collaborator samples came from the United States, Italy and Spain and covered acute and convalescent phases of COVID-19. The material from the prospective study consisted of cDNA or gDNA derived from T cells, B-cell-depleted T cells, or PBMCs. Subjects who had been exposed to COVID-19, were actively infected with it, or had recovered from it provided the deeply sampled blood TCRbeta repertoires that made up the dataset. The repertoires were made available in a free public database intended to serve as a resource for research on the immune response to SARS-CoV-2. Samples came from the ongoing ImmuneRACE study (first 160 participants) plus 1,254 subjects from 6 global collaborators. The sample metadata nearly always contained a de-identified subject ID, COVID-19 status, age in years and sex. Where HLA class I and class II types were available, the types were taken from metadata supplied by the sample provider, not from assay-based typing.

Findings and caveats that apply to the study as a whole: Clinical and demographic metadata were provided uncurated, with the amount varying by source and participant.

Of note for this clone: The antigen it recognizes is unknown. It has no much larger one-base neighbor in the sample; base qualities were not kept.

The immunoSEQ Assay, a bias-controlled multiplex PCR, was used to amplify TCRbeta CDR3 regions from genomic DNA. The authors' analysis ran thus. The number of nucleated cells in each sample was estimated from the amplification of reference gene primers within the assay. To quantify the absolute abundance of each unique TCRbeta CDR3 rearrangement, sequence reads were collapsed and filtered. For each sample, productive Simpson clonality was calculated as the square root of Simpson's diversity index over productive rearrangements. TCRdb limited this immuneACCESS table to in-frame rearrangements with V and J called. A share of clones is missing; checked studies link under half to unresolved V genes, and the rest is unexplained. The V and J calls and clone size come from that table; D and trimming were worked out from the DNA. The sample profile shows around 250,000 clones; 80% to 90% of them were found once. The ten largest clonotypes hold over 3% of the sample.

Enrolling through a virtual design, the prospective study's participants ranged in age from roughly 18 to 100 years and lived across some 23 United States geographic areas. To assign participants to cohorts, the prospective study relied on clinical history that participants themselves reported in a screening survey and a study questionnaire. Exposed participants had been in contact with someone with a PCR-confirmed or clinician-diagnosed COVID-19 case within 2 weeks of study entry. Mobile phlebotomists in the prospective study collected whole blood, serum and a nasopharyngeal or oropharyngeal swab from every participant. Over a roughly 2-month period, participants in the prospective study had the option of providing additional blood draws and questionnaires. Blood samples from the prospective study were shipped frozen or at room temperature prior to DNA extraction. Trimming accounts for 1 base at V and 0 bases at J, while the number of junction bases matched to no gene is 12. CDR3 length: 19 amino acids, cysteine to phenylalanine. The DNA shown is the 57-base CDR3, in frame from base 1. CDR1 and CDR2 (SGHAT, FQNNGV) derive from the germline V gene.

The sequenced sample was PBMCs or T cells enriched from blood (not recorded which). Recombination joined TRBV11-2 with TRBJ2-1, with TRBD1 matching 7 junction bases. This sequence originates from a woman between 40 and 50 years old who had been exposed to COVID-19. The DNA reads TGTGCCAGCAGCTTAGGGGACAGAGAGTTATCGAGCTCCTACAATGAGCAGTTCTTC. It codes for CASSLGDRELSSSYNEQFF. The full variable domain, completed from the reference TRBV11-2 and TRBJ2-1 proteins outside the CDR3, reads EAGVAQSPRYKIIEKRQSVAFWCNPISGHATLYWYQQILGQGPKLLIQFQNNGVVDDSQLPKDRFSAERLKGVDSTLKIQPAKLEDSAVYLCASSLGDRELSSSYNEQFFGPGTRLTVL.